The 13 T cell receptor beta chains given below trace back to one sample, sequenced in a study of shared clonotypes between healthy human individuals. This table comes from immunoSEQ multiplex PCR, and its TCRdb copy is limited to in-frame clones, with some not included. The sample yields around 500,000 clones, 70% to 80% seen once. Sample: PBMCs. These receptor sequences come from a woman aged 40 to 50 in good health. Some clones in this sample may be carry-over from other donors' samples.

The chain combines TRBV27 with TRBJ2-7; no firm D call. The CDR3 extends over 17 amino acids. Germline-derived CDR1 and CDR2 are MNHEY and SMNVEV (reference sequence). V lost 3 bases and J lost 6, with 24 bases in between. CDR3 sequence (DNA): TGTGCCAGCAGTTTCCACCTTTCCCAAACGGGTTACCTCGAGCAGTACTTC. As protein: CASSFHLSQTGYLEQYF.

The chain employs TRBV28 and TRBJ1-1; D is ambiguous. The CDR3 extends over 17 amino acids. V lost 7 bases to trimming and J lost 0 bases, with 21 bases between them. The germline gives CDR1 MDHEN, CDR2 SYDVKM. The CDR3 bases are TGTGCCAGCACATCCGTCGGTGGGAAAGGGTTGAACACTGAAGCTTTCTTT. It specifies CASTSVGGKGLNTEAFF.

The genes are TRBV6-5 and TRBJ1-5; D unclear. This CDR3 spans 13 amino acids. With 5 bases removed from V and 7 bases from J, the gap between germline ends came to 12 bases. Germline CDR1 MNHEY, CDR2 SVGAGI. CDR3 nucleotides: TGTGCCAGCAGTCCGGGAGGAGGACAGCCCCAGCATTTT. Encoded protein: CASSPGGGQPQHF.

The V call is TRBV5-8, the J call TRBJ1-5, with D uncertain. The germline V gene encodes CDR1 SGHTS and CDR2 YDEGEE. V lost 0 bases and J 3 bases, leaving 4 bases between the germline ends. The CDR3 length is 13 residues. CDR3 residues: CASSLVYNQPQHF. CDR3 coding DNA: TGTGCCAGCAGCTTGGTATACAATCAGCCCCAGCATTTT. Full variable domain (outside the CDR3, taken from reference TRBV5-8 and TRBJ1-5): EAGVTQSPTHLIKTRGQQATLRCSPISGHTSVYWYQQALGLGLQFLLWYDEGEERNRGNFPPRFSGRQFPNYSSELNVNALELEDSALYLCASSLVYNQPQHFGDGTRLSIL.

This clone was counted between two and nine times. The rearrangement links TRBV5-1 to TRBJ2-5, with TRBD2 matching 9 bases. Germline trimming cut 0 bases from V and 5 bases from J; bases unmatched to any gene: 5. CDR1 and CDR2 (germline): SGHRS, YFSETQ. This CDR3 spans 15 amino acids. The CDR3 nucleotides read TGCGCCAGCAGCTTGGGGGCTAGCGGGATTGAGACCCAGTACTTC. This codes for CASSLGASGIETQYF. The full variable domain, rest sourced from reference TRBV5-1 and TRBJ2-5, is KAGVTQTPRYLIKTRGQQVTLSCSPISGHRSVSWYQQTPGQGLQFLFEYFSETQRNKGNFPGRFSGRQFSNSRSEMNVSTLELGDSALYLCASSLGASGIETQYFGPGTRLLVL.

As concerns this clone: Other nucleotide sequences from this sample produce the same CDR3. The chain carries TRBV10-3 and TRBJ2-7; D is unresolved. CDR1 is ENHRY and CDR2 is SYGVKD in the germline V gene. Trimming left V 3 bases short and J 4 bases short, with 4 bases between. This CDR3 is 11 amino acids long. The CDR3 DNA follows: TGTGCCATCAGTGAAGTATACGAGCAGTACTTC. This translates into CAISEVYEQYF.

The V gene is TRBV7-2, the J gene TRBJ1-4; 7 nucleotides line up with TRBD1. The J segment lost 10 bases and the V segment lost 3 bases, leaving 5 bases of the junction unmatched. The CDR3 has 13 residues. Germline CDR1 is SGHTA and CDR2 is FQGNSA. CDR3 amino acids: CASSLETGRKLFF. The CDR3 DNA sequence: TGTGCCAGCAGCTTGGAGACAGGGAGAAAACTGTTTTTT.

The chain couples TRBV27 to TRBJ2-7; no clear D. Germline CDR1 and CDR2: MNHEY and SMNVEV (reference sequence). The CDR3 sequence is 14 residues long. V was shortened by 4 bases and J by 1 base, with 11 bases between the two germline ends. The CDR3 here is CASSSFGRSYEQYF. The CDR3 nucleotides are TGTGCCAGCAGTTCTTTTGGCAGATCCTACGAGCAGTACTTC.

This clone was seen just once. This chain joins TRBV5-4 and TRBJ2-7; D possibly corresponds to TRBD2 (5 bases). Per the germline V gene, CDR1 is SGHNT and CDR2 is YYREEE (reference sequence). Trimming shortened V by 4 bases and J by 0 bases, and 14 bases separated the two germline ends. The CDR3 extends over 15 amino acids. The CDR3 DNA reads as TGTGCCAGCAGCACCCCCTCGGGAAGCTCCTACGAGCAGTACTTC. It is translated as CASSTPSGSSYEQYF.

The V call is TRBV5-1, the J call TRBJ2-3; D may be TRBD2 (6 bases). There are 15 residues in the CDR3. CDR1 SGHRS and CDR2 YFSETQ come from the germline V gene. Trimming stripped 2 bases from V and 1 base from J, with 11 bases between. CDR3 loop: CASSLGASGTDTQYF. CDR3 bases: TGCGCCAGCAGCTTAGGGGCTAGCGGCACAGATACGCAGTATTTT.

This clone was seen at least ten times. The chain has TRBV2 and TRBJ1-5, with 7 bases that match TRBD1. The CDR3 length is 17 residues. With 3 bases clipped from V and 0 bases from J, the junction kept 8 bases outside the gene matches. Germline-derived CDR1 and CDR2 are SNHLY and FYNNEI. This CDR3 is CASSERGQRYSNQPQHF. CDR3 nucleotide sequence: TGTGCCAGCAGTGAGAGGGGGCAGAGGTATAGCAATCAGCCCCAGCATTTT.

This chain uses TRBV18 with TRBJ1-2; D not resolved. V lost 3 bases and J 4 bases, leaving 15 bases between the germline ends. The V gene's germline CDR1 is KGHSH and CDR2 LQKENI. The CDR3 contains 15 residues. CDR3 loop: CASSPVSQNLYGYTF. CDR3 nucleotides: TGTGCCAGCTCACCTGTGTCCCAGAACCTCTATGGCTACACCTTC. The whole variable domain, remainder taken from reference TRBV18 and TRBJ1-2, is NAGVMQNPRHLVRRRGQEARLRCSPMKGHSHVYWYRQLPEEGLKFMVYLQKENIIDESGMPKERFSAEFPKEGPSILRIQQVVRGDSAAYFCASSPVSQNLYGYTFGSGTRLTVV.

This clone was picked up a small number of times. V is TRBV30 and J is TRBJ2-7, with TRBD1 matching 9 bases. This CDR3 is 12 amino acids long. V was pared by 8 bases and J by 2 bases, with 4 bases of the junction left unmatched. Germline V gene sequence: CDR1 GTSNPN, CDR2 SVGIG (reference sequence). The CDR3 bases are TGTGCCGGGACAGGGCCAACCTACGAGCAGTACTTC. Protein: CAGTGPTYEQYF.